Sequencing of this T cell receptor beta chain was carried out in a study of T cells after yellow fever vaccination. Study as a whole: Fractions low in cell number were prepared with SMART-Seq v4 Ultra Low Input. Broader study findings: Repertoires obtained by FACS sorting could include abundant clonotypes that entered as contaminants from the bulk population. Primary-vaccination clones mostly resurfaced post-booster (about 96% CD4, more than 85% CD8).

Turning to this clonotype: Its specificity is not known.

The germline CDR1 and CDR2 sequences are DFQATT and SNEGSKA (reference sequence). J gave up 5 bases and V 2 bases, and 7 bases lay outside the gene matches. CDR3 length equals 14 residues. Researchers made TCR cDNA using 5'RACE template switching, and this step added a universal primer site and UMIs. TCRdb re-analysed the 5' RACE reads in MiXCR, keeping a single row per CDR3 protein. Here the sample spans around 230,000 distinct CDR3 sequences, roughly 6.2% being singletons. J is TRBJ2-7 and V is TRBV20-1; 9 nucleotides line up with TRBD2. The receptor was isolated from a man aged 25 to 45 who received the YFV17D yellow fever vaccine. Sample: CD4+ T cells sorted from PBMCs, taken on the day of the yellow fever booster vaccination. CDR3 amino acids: CSARFASGNNEQYF. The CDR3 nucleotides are TGCAGTGCTAGATTCGCTAGCGGGAACAACGAGCAGTACTTC.